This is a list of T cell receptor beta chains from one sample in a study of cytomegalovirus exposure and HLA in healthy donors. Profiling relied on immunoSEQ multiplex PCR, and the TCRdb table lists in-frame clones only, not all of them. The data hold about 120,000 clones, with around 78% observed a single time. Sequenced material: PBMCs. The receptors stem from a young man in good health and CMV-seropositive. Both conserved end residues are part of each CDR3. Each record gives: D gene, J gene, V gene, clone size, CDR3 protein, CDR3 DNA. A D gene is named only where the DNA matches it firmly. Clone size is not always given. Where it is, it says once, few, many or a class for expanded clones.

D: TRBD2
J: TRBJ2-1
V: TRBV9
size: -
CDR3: CASHGGDYNEQFF
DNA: TGTGCCAGCCACGGGGGGGACTACAATGAGCAGTTCTTC

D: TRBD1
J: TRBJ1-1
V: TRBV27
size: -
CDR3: CASSPTTGLQPEAFF
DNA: TGTGCCAGCAGTCCAACGACAGGGCTACAACCTGAAGCTTTCTTT

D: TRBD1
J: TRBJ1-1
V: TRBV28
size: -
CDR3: CASSYPGTGAPTEAFF
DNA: TGTGCCAGCAGTTACCCCGGGACAGGGGCCCCAACTGAAGCTTTCTTT

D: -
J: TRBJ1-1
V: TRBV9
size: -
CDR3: CASSESRGTEAFF
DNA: TGTGCCAGCAGCGAATCTCGGGGAACTGAAGCTTTCTTT

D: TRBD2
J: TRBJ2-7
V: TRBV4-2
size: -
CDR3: CASSQDLRGKVREQYF
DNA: TGTGCCAGCAGCCAAGATCTGCGGGGGAAGGTACGCGAGCAGTACTTC

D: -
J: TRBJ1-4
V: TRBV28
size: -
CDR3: CASSITGNEKLFF
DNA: TGTGCCAGCAGCATTACAGGGAACGAAAAACTGTTTTTT

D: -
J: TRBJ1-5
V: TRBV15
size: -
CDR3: CATSRDREYQPQHF
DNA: TGTGCCACCAGCAGAGACAGGGAATATCAGCCCCAGCATTTT

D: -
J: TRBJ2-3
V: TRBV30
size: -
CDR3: CAWSWHGTDTQYF
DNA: TGTGCCTGGAGTTGGCATGGCACAGATACGCAGTATTTT

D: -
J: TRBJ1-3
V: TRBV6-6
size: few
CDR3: CASSPRTYSGNTIYF
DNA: TGTGCCAGCAGTCCACGGACTTACTCCGGAAACACCATATATTTT

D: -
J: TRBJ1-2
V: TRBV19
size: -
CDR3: CASSIPSANYGYTF
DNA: TGTGCCAGTAGTATCCCTTCAGCTAACTATGGCTACACCTTC

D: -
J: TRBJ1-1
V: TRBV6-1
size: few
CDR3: CASSENPGQNTEAFF
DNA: TGTGCCAGCAGTGAAAATCCGGGACAGAACACTGAAGCTTTCTTT

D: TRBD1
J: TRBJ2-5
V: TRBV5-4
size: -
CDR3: CASSTPGQGTQTQYF
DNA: TGTGCCAGCAGCACCCCGGGACAGGGGACGCAGACCCAGTACTTC

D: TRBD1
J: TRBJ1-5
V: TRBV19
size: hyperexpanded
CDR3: CASSGRTGISQPQHF
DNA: TGTGCCAGTAGTGGACGGACAGGGATCAGTCAGCCCCAGCATTTT

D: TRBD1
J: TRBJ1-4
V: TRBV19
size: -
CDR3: CASSILNRGLGDEKLFF
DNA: TGTGCCAGTAGTATATTAAACAGGGGGCTAGGGGACGAAAAACTGTTTTTT

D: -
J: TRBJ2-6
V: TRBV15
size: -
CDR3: CATSSPNSGANVLTF
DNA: TGTGCCACCAGCAGCCCCAACTCCGGGGCCAACGTCCTGACTTTC

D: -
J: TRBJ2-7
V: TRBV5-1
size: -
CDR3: CASSHGGNYEQYF
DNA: TGCGCCAGCAGCCACGGGGGAAACTACGAGCAGTACTTC

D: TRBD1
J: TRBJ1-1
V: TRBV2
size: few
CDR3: CASDRGSWNTEAFF
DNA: TGTGCCAGCGACAGGGGGTCCTGGAACACTGAAGCTTTCTTT